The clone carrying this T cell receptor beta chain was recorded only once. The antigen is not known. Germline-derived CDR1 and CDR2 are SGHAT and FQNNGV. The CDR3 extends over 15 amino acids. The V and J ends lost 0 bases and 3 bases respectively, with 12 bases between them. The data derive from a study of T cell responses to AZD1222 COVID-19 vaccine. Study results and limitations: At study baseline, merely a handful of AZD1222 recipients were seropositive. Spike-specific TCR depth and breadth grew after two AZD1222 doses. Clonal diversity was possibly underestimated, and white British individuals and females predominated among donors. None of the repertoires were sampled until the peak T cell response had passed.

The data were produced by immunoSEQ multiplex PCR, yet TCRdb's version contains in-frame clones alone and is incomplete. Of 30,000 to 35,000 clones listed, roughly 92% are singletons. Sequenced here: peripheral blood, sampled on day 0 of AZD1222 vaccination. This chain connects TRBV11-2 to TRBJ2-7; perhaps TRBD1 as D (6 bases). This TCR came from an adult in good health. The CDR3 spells CASSLDRDIGYEQYF. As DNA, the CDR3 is TGTGCCAGCAGCTTAGACCGGGACATAGGCTACGAGCAGTACTTC. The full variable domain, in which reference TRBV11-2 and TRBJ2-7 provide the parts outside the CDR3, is EAGVAQSPRYKIIEKRQSVAFWCNPISGHATLYWYQQILGQGPKLLIQFQNNGVVDDSQLPKDRFSAERLKGVDSTLKIQPAKLEDSAVYLCASSLDRDIGYEQYFGPGTRLTVT.